This T cell receptor beta chain came from a study of shared clonotypes between healthy human individuals. Study-level findings and limits: Approximately 5% was the fraction of naive CD4 clonotypes found shared across a handful of donors. When compared with the clonotypes that were shared by all four sorted-subset donors, the non-shared clonotypes turned out to have lower generation probabilities.

This clone was counted a few times. The target antigen is unknown. The sample contains more than one DNA sequence encoding this CDR3. The CDR3 spans 10 residues. Per germline, CDR1 DFQATT and CDR2 SNEGSKA (reference sequence). V was pared by 0 bases and J by 4 bases, with 1 base between. Sequencing was performed with immunoSEQ multiplex PCR; in TCRdb, only in-frame clones are kept and a portion is missing. Among about 1.1 million clones listed, 60% to 80% were seen once. Every donor, a Caucasian adult, lived in Nashville, Tennessee. This TCR came from a man aged 18-30 years in good health. Some clones in this sample may be carry-over from other donors' samples. The chain is built from TRBV20-1 and TRBJ2-7, with no clear D. Source material: memory CD4+ T cells from PBMCs. Noted subset: CD45RA-negative fraction. CDR3 DNA sequence: TGCAGTGCTAGAGATTACGAGCAGTACTTC. Translated, it gives CSARDYEQYF.